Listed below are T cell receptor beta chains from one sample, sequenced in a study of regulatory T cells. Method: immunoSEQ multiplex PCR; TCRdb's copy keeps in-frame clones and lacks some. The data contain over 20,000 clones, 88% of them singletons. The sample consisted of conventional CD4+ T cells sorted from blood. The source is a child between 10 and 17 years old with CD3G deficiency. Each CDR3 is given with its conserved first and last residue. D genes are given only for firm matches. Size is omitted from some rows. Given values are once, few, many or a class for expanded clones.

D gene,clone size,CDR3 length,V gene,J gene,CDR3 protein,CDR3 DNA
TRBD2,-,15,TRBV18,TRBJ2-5,CASSPGTSGKETQYF,TGTGCCAGCTCTCCCGGGACTAGCGGGAAAGAGACCCAGTACTTC
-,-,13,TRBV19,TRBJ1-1,CASSTERGTRAFF,TGTGCCAGTAGTACCGAGCGGGGGACCCGGGCTTTCTTT
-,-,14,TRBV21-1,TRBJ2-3,CASIGLAGTDTQYF,TGTGCCAGCATTGGACTAGCGGGAACAGATACGCAGTATTTT
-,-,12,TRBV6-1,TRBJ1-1,CASSEQGSEAFF,TGTGCCAGCAGCGAACAGGGCTCTGAAGCTTTCTTT
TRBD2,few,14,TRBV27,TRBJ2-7,CASSFKASGSEQYF,TGTGCCAGCAGTTTTAAAGCTAGCGGGAGCGAGCAGTACTTC
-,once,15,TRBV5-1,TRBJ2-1,CASSLFGSSYNEQFF,TGCGCCAGCAGCTTGTTCGGGAGCTCCTACAATGAGCAGTTCTTC
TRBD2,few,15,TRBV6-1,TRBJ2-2,CASSVSGSHPGELFF,TGTGCCAGCAGTGTTAGCGGGAGCCACCCCGGGGAGCTGTTTTTT
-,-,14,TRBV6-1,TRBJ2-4,CASSEARQEGIQYF,TGTGCCAGCAGTGAAGCGCGCCAGGAGGGCATTCAGTACTTC
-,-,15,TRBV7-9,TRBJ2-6,CASSLAGAGANVLTF,TGTGCCAGCAGCTTAGCAGGGGCTGGGGCCAACGTCCTGACTTTC
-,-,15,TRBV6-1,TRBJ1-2,CASTLNIREDYGYTF,TGTGCCAGCACCCTGAACATCCGAGAAGACTATGGCTACACCTTC
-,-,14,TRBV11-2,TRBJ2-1,CASSPEGGVGEQFF,TGTGCCAGCAGCCCAGAGGGGGGGGTAGGTGAGCAGTTCTTC
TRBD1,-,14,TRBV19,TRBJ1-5,CASSWTGSNQPQHF,TGTGCCAGTAGTTGGACAGGGAGCAATCAGCCCCAGCATTTT
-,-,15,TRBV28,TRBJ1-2,CASSINAPGRDGYTF,TGTGCCAGCAGCATAAACGCCCCAGGGCGGGATGGCTACACCTTC
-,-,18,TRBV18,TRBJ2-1,CASSPPNRPRHLYNEQFF,TGTGCCAGCTCACCACCGAACAGACCCCGGCACCTCTACAATGAGCAGTTCTTC
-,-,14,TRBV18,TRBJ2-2,CASSPGTSTGELFF,TGTGCCAGCTCACCAGGAACTTCAACCGGGGAGCTGTTTTTT
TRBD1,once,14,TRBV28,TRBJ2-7,CASSLGDRAHEQYF,TGTGCCAGCAGTTTGGGGGACAGGGCACACGAGCAGTACTTC
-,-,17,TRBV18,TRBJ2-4,CASSFLRPDLTQNIQYF,TGTGCCAGCTCCTTCCTAAGACCCGACCTTACTCAAAACATTCAGTACTTC
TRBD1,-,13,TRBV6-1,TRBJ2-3,CASRGQGVDTQYF,TGTGCCAGCAGAGGACAGGGGGTAGATACGCAGTATTTT
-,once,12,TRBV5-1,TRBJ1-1,CASSWDGGEAFF,TGCGCCAGCAGCTGGGACGGAGGCGAAGCTTTCTTT
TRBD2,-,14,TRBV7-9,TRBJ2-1,CASSPKTSGQQQFF,TGTGCCAGCAGCCCGAAGACTAGCGGTCAACAGCAGTTCTTC
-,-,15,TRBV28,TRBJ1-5,CASSPGGHGNQPQHF,TGTGCCAGCAGCCCCGGAGGGCATGGCAATCAGCCCCAGCATTTT
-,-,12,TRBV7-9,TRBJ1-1,CASARVNTEAFF,TGTGCCAGCGCTCGGGTAAACACTGAAGCTTTCTTT
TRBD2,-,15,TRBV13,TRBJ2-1,CASSERLAPYNEQFF,TGTGCCAGCAGCGAGCGACTAGCGCCCTACAATGAGCAGTTCTTC
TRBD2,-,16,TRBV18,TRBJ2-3,CASSRSSGRARDTQYF,TGTGCCAGCTCACGTTCCAGCGGGAGGGCAAGAGATACGCAGTATTTT
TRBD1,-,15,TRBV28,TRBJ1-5,CASSLSGTGGLSQHF,TGTGCCAGCAGTTTATCTGGAACAGGGGGCTTATCCCAGCATTTT
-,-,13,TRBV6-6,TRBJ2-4,CASRELAKNIQYF,TGTGCCAGCAGAGAGCTAGCCAAAAACATTCAGTACTTC
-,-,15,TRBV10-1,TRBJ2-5,CASSPVRQDQETQYF,TGCGCCAGCAGCCCCGTCAGACAAGACCAAGAGACCCAGTACTTC
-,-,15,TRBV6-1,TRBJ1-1,CASSEVAGFEDEAFF,TGTGCCAGCAGTGAAGTCGCAGGGTTTGAGGATGAAGCTTTCTTT
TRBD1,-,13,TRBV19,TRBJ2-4,CASRGTGGDIQYF,TGTGCCAGTAGAGGGACAGGGGGCGACATTCAGTACTTC
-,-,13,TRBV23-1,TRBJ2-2,CAREGANTGELFF,TGCGCCAGGGAGGGCGCGAACACCGGGGAGCTGTTTTTT
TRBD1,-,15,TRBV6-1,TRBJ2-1,CASSQGVRPGDEQFF,TGTGCCAGCAGTCAGGGGGTACGCCCAGGGGATGAGCAGTTCTTC
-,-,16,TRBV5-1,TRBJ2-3,CASSFGGHPTTDTQYF,TGCGCCAGCAGCTTCGGGGGCCACCCTACCACAGATACGCAGTATTTT
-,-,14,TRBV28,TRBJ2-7,CASSLSGGPVEQYF,TGTGCCAGCAGTTTATCCGGAGGGCCGGTCGAGCAGTACTTC
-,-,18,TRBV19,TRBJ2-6,CASSIGFGRGSGANVLTF,TGTGCCAGTAGTATAGGGTTTGGACGGGGCTCTGGGGCCAACGTCCTGACTTTC
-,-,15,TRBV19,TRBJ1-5,CASSTGGGSNQPQHF,TGTGCCAGTAGTACCGGCGGAGGAAGCAATCAGCCCCAGCATTTT
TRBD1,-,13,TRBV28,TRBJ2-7,CASAGTATYEQYF,TGTGCCAGCGCCGGGACAGCCACCTACGAGCAGTACTTC
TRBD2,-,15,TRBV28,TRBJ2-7,CASRRRTSGSSEQYF,TGTGCCAGCAGAAGACGGACTAGCGGGAGTAGCGAGCAGTACTTC